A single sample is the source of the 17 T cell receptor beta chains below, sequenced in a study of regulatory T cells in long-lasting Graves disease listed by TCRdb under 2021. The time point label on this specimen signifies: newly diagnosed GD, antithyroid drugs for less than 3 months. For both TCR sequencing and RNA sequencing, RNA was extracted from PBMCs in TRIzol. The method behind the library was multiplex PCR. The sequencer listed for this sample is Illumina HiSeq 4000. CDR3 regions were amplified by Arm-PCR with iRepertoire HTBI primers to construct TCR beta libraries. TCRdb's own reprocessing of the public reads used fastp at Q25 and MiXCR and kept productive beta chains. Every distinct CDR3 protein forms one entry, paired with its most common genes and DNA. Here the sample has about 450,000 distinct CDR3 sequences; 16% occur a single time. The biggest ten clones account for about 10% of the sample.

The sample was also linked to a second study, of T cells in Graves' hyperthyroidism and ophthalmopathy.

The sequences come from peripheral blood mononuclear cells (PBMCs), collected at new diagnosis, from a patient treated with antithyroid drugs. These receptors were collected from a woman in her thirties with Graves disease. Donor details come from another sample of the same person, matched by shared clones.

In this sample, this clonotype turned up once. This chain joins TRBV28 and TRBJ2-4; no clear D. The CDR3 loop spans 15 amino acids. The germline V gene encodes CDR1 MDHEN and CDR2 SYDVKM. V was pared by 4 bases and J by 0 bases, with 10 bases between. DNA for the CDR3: TGTGCCAGCAGTTACACGCCGGCAGCCAAAAACATTCAGTACTTC. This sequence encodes CASSYTPAAKNIQYF. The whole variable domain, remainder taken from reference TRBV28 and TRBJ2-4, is DVKVTQSSRYLVKRTGEKVFLECVQDMDHENMFWYRQDPGLGLRLIYFSYDVKMKEKGDIPEGYSVSREKKERFSLILESASTNQTSMYLCASSYTPAAKNIQYFGAGTRLSVL.

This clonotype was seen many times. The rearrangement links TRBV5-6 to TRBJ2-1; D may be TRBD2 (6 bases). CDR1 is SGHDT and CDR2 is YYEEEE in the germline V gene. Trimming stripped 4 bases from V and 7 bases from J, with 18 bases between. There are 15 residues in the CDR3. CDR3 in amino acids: CASSGPAGGWNEQFF. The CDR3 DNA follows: TGTGCCAGCAGCGGCCCGGCCGGGGGTTGGAATGAGCAGTTCTTC.

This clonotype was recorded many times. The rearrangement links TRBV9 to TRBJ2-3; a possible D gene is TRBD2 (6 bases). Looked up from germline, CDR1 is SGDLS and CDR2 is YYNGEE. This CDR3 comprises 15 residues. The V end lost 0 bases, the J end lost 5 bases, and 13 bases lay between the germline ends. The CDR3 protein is CASSVGSGVVDTQYF. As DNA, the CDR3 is TGTGCCAGCAGCGTAGGATCGGGAGTGGTAGATACGCAGTATTTT.

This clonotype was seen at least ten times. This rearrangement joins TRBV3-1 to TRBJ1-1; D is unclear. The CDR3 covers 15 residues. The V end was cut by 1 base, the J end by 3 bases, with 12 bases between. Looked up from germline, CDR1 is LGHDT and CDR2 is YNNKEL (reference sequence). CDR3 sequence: CASSQGGFIHTEAFF. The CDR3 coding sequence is TGTGCCAGCAGCCAAGGGGGATTCATACACACTGAAGCTTTCTTT. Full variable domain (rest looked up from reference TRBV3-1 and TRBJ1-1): DTAVSQTPKYLVTQMGNDKSIKCEQNLGHDTMYWYKQDSKKFLKIMFSYNNKELIINETVPNRFSPKSPDKAHLNLHINSLELGDSAVYFCASSQGGFIHTEAFFGQGTRLTVV.

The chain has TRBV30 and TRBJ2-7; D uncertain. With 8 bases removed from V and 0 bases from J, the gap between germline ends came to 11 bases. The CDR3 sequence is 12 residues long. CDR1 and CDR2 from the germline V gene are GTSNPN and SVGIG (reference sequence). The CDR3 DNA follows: TGTGCCACAAAGGGCTTCTCCTACGAGCAGTACTTC. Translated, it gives CATKGFSYEQYF.

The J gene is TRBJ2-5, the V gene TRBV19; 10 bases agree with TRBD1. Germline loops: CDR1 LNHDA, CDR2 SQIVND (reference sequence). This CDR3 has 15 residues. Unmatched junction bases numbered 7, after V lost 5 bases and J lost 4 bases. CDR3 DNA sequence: TGTGCCAGTAGTCGACCGGGACAGGGGCGAGAGACCCAGTACTTC. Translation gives CASSRPGQGRETQYF.

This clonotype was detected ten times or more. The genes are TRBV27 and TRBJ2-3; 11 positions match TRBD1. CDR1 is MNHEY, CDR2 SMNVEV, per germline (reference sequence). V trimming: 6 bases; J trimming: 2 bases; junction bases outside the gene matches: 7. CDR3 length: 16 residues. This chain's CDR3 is CASRARDRGNTDTQYF. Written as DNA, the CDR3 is TGTGCCAGCAGGGCCCGGGACAGGGGGAACACAGATACGCAGTATTTT.

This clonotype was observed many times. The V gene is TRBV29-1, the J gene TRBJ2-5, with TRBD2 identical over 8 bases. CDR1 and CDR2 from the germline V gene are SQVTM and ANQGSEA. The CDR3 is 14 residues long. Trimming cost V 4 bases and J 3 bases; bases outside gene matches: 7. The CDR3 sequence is CSVVSSGREETQYF. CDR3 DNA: TGCAGCGTTGTATCCAGCGGGAGAGAAGAGACCCAGTACTTC.

The CDR3 DNA reads as TGTGCCAGCAGCTTATATGAGGGTCTAAACTACGAGCAGTACTTC. This gives the protein CASSLYEGLNYEQYF. The chain is built from TRBV7-9 and TRBJ2-7, with a weak D call TRBD2 (5 bases). Germline V gene sequence: CDR1 SEHNR, CDR2 FQNEAQ (reference sequence). There are 15 residues in the CDR3. Trimming left V 2 bases short and J 3 bases short, with 14 bases between.

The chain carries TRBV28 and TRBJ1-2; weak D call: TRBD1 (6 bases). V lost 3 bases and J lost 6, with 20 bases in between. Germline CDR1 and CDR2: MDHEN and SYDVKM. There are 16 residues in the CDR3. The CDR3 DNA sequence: TGTGCCAGCAGTTTGCTGGGGGGCGTAGTGTCGAATGGCTACACCTTC. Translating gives CASSLLGGVVSNGYTF.

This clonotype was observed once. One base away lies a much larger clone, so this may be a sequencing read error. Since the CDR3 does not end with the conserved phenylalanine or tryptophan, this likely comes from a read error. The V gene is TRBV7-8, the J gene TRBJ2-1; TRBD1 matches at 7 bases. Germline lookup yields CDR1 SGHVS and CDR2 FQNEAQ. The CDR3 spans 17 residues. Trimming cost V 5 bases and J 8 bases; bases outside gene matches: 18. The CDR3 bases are TGTGCCAGCAGCGCACTGAAGGGACAGTCGGCGATTCATGAGCAGTTCCTC. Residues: CASSALKGQSAIHEQFL.

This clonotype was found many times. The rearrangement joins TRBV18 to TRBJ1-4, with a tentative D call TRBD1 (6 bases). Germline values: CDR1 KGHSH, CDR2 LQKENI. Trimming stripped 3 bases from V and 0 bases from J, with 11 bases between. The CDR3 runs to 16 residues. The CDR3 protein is CASSPRGGATNEKLFF. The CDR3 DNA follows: TGTGCCAGCTCACCGAGGGGGGGTGCAACTAATGAAAAACTGTTTTTT.

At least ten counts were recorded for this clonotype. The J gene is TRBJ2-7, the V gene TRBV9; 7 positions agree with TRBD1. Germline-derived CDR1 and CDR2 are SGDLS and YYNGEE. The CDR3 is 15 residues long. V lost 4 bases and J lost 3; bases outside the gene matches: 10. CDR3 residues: CASSPREQGVYEQYF. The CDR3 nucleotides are TGTGCCAGCAGCCCCAGGGAGCAGGGGGTCTACGAGCAGTACTTC.

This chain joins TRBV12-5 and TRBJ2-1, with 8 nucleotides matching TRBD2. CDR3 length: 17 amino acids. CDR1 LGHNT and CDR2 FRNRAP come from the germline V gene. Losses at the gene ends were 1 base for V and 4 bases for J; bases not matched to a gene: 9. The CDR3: CASGLGLPGRVYNEQFF. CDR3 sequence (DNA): TGTGCTAGTGGTTTGGGCCTTCCCGGGAGGGTTTACAATGAGCAGTTCTTC.

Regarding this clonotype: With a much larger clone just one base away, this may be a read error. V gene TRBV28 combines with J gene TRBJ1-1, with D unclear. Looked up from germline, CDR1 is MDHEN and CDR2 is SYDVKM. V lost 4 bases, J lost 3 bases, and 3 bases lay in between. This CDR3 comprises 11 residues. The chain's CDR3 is CASSSDTEAFF. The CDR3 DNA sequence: TGTGCCAGCAGTTCGGACACTGAAGCTTTCTTT.

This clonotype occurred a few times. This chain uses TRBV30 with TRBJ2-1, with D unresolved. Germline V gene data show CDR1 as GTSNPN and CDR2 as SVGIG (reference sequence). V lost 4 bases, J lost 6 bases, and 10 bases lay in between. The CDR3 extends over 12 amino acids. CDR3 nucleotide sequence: TGTGCCTGGAAGGGCAGCACCAATGAGCAGTTCTTC. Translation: CAWKGSTNEQFF. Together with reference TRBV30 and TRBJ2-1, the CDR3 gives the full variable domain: SQTIHQWPATLVQPVGSPLSLECTVEGTSNPNLYWYRQAAGRGLQLLFYSVGIGQISSEVPQNLSASRPQDRQFILSSKKLLLSDSGFYLCAWKGSTNEQFFGPGTRLTVL.

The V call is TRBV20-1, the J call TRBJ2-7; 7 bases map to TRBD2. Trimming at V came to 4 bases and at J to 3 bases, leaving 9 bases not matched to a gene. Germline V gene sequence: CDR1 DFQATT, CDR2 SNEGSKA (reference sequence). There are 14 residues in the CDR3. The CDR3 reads CSAKTSATIYEQYF. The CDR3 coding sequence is TGCAGTGCTAAAACTAGCGCGACGATCTACGAGCAGTACTTC.